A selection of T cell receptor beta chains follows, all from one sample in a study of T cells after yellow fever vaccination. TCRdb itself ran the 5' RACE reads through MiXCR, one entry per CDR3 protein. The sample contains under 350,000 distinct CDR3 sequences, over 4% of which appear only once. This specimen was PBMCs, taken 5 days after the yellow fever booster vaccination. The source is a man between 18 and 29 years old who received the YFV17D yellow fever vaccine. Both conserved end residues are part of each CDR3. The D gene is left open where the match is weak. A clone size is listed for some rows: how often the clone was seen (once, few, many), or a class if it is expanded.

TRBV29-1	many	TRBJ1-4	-	CSVTSGRGDEKLFF	TGCAGCGTAACTTCGGGACGGGGGGATGAAAAACTGTTTTTT
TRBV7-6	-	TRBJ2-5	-	CASSSHVGEETQYF	TGTGCCAGCAGCTCCCATGTAGGAGAGGAGACCCAGTACTTC
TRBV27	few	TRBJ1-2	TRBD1	CASRRPGGGYGYTF	TGTGCCAGCAGGCGGCCAGGGGGAGGCTATGGCTACACCTTC
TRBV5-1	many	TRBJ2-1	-	CASSEGIGAYNEQFF	TGCGCCAGCAGCGAGGGTATAGGGGCCTACAATGAGCAGTTCTTC
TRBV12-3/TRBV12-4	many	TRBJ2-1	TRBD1	CASSLTGAREQFF	TGTGCCAGCAGCCTGACAGGGGCGAGAGAGCAGTTCTTC
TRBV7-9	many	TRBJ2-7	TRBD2	CASAPAGVGEQYF	TGTGCCAGCGCCCCAGCGGGGGTCGGCGAGCAGTACTTC
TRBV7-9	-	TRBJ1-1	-	CASSNIEITGQVPNTEAFF	TGTGCCAGCTCTAATATCGAGATTACGGGTCAGGTCCCGAACACTGAAGCTTTCTTT
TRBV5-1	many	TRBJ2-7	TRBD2	CASSPLTSGGAYEQYF	TGCGCCAGCAGCCCCCTTACTAGCGGGGGGGCCTACGAGCAGTACTTC
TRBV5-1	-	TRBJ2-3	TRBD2	CASWRNVGGADTQYF	TGCGCCAGCTGGAGAAACGTCGGGGGGGCAGATACGCAGTATTTT
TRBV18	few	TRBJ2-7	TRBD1	CASSPRPTGAEQGEQYF	TGTGCCAGCTCACCACGACCTACAGGGGCCGAGCAGGGCGAGCAGTACTTC
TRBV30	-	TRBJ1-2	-	CAWSVGLLTAAGGYTF	TGTGCCTGGAGTGTAGGGCTCCTTACCGCCGCGGGGGGCTACACCTTC
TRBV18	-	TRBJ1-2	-	CASSPLDFYGYTF	TGTGCCAGCTCACCACTGGACTTTTATGGCTACACCTTC
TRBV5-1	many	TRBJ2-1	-	CASSLGRTGSGSGGIHNEQFF	TGCGCCAGCAGCTTGGGCAGGACAGGGAGTGGCTCGGGGGGGATCCACAATGAGCAGTTCTTC
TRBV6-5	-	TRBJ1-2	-	CASSKYIGQGKGYTF	TGTGCCAGCAGTAAATATATTGGGCAGGGAAAAGGCTACACCTTC
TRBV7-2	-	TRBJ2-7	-	CASSSGYSYEQYF	TGTGCCAGCAGCTCTGGTTACTCCTACGAGCAGTACTTC
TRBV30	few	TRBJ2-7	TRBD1	CAWTGGSYEQYF	TGTGCCTGGACAGGGGGCTCCTACGAGCAGTACTTC
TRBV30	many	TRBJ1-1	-	CAWSLQGEAQTEAFF	TGTGCCTGGAGTCTTCAGGGCGAAGCGCAGACTGAAGCTTTCTTT
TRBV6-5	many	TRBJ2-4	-	CASSPRATGKNIQYF	TGTGCCAGCAGTCCCCGGGCCACCGGGAAAAACATTCAGTACTTC
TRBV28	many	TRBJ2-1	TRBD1	CASSFGTAVNEQFF	TGTGCCAGCAGTTTCGGGACAGCAGTTAATGAGCAGTTCTTC
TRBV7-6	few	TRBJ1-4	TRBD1	CASNQGAINEKLFF	TGTGCCAGCAACCAGGGGGCTATTAATGAAAAACTGTTTTTT
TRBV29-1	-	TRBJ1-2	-	CSVGKGAGEFYGYTF	TGCAGCGTTGGGAAAGGGGCAGGGGAATTCTATGGCTACACCTTC
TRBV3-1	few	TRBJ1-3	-	CASSQESSSGNTIYF	TGTGCCAGCAGCCAAGAATCGAGCTCTGGAAACACCATATATTTT
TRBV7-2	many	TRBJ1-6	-	CASTSSPGPNSPLHF	TGTGCCAGCACCTCAAGTCCAGGGCCGAATTCACCCCTCCACTTT
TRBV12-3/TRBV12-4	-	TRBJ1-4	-	CASSPGVAPQLFF	TGTGCCAGCAGCCCCGGGGTTGCCCCCCAACTGTTTTTT
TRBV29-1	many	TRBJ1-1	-	CSVDPGHTEAFF	TGCAGCGTTGACCCGGGGCACACTGAAGCTTTCTTT
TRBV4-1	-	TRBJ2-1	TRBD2	CASSQPGLAGGGYNEQFF	TGCGCCAGCAGCCAACCGGGACTAGCGGGGGGAGGCTACAATGAGCAGTTCTTC
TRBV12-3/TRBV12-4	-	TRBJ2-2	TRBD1	CASSPGQGNGELFF	TGTGCCAGCAGTCCGGGACAGGGGAACGGGGAGCTGTTTTTT
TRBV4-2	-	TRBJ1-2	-	CASSEVSSPAPQYGYTF	TGTGCCAGCAGCGAAGTTTCCTCCCCGGCCCCCCAATATGGCTACACCTTC
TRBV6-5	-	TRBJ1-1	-	CASSYSRVRGITEAFF	TGTGCCAGCAGTTACTCCCGGGTAAGGGGAATCACTGAAGCTTTCTTT
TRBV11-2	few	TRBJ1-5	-	CASSETMGVNGPQHF	TGTGCCAGCAGCGAAACTATGGGGGTAAATGGGCCCCAGCATTTT
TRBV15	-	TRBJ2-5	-	CATSNPKETQYF	TGTGCCACCAGCAATCCAAAAGAGACCCAGTACTTC
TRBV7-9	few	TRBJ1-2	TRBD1	CASSPGTGGNYGYTF	TGTGCCAGCAGCCCCGGGACAGGGGGTAACTATGGCTACACCTTC
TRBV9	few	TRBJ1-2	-	CASTKTGTPINYGYTF	TGTGCCAGCACGAAAACCGGGACACCAATTAACTATGGCTACACCTTC
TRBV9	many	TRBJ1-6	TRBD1	CASSGRDRLNSPLHF	TGTGCCAGCAGCGGCCGGGACAGGTTAAACTCACCCCTCCACTTT
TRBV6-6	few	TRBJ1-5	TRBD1	CASRPGQARSNQPQQF	TGTGCCAGCAGACCGGGACAGGCTCGGAGCAATCAGCCCCAGCAATTT
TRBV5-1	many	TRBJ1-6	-	CASSSQTDSPLHF	TGCGCCAGCAGCTCGCAGACAGATTCACCCCTCCACTTT
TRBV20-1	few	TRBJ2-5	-	CSGIYVETQYF	TGCAGTGGGATATATGTGGAGACCCAGTACTTC
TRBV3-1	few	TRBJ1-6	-	CASSQYRRPPLHF	TGTGCCAGCAGCCAATATAGGCGCCCCCCCCTCCACTTT
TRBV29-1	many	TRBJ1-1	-	CSVERGYTEAFF	TGCAGCGTTGAGCGTGGGTACACTGAAGCTTTCTTT
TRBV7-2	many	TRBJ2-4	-	CASSLGGGENIQYF	TGTGCCAGCAGCTTAGGAGGGGGAGAGAACATTCAGTACTTC
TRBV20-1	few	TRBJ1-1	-	CSARPPAADEAFF	TGCAGTGCTAGACCCCCGGCCGCCGATGAAGCTTTCTTT
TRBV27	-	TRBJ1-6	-	CASSLAVRNSPLHF	TGTGCCAGCAGTTTGGCCGTAAGAAATTCACCCCTCCACTTT
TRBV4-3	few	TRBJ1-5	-	CASSPGRTSNQPQHF	TGCGCCAGCAGCCCTGGGCGGACTAGCAATCAGCCCCAGCATTTT
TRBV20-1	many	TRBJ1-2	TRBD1	CSTSRGLLYGYTF	TGCAGTACCTCAAGGGGGCTCCTCTATGGCTACACCTTC
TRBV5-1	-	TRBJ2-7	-	CASSLALGSHEQYF	TGCGCCAGCAGCTTGGCCCTAGGGAGCCACGAGCAGTACTTC
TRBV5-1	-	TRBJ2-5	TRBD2	CASSNGLVWGQETQYF	TGCGCCAGCAGCAATGGACTAGTTTGGGGTCAAGAGACCCAGTACTTC
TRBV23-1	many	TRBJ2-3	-	CASSQSYSSSTDTQYF	TGCGCCAGCAGTCAATCCTACAGTTCTAGCACAGATACGCAGTATTTT
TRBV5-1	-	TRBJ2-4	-	CASSWGGITLAKNIQYF	TGCGCCAGCAGCTGGGGCGGGATTACATTAGCCAAAAACATTCAGTACTTC
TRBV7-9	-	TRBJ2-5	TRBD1	CATLNGTAYQETQYF	TGTGCCACCTTAAACGGGACAGCGTACCAAGAGACCCAGTACTTC
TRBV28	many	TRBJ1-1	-	CASIGARGENTEAFF	TGTGCCAGCATTGGAGCTCGGGGGGAGAACACTGAAGCTTTCTTT
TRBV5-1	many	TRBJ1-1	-	CASNGGQRTEAFF	TGCGCCAGCAACGGTGGACAAAGGACTGAAGCTTTCTTT
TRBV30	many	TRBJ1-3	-	CAWRLAGNTIYF	TGTGCCTGGAGGCTGGCTGGAAACACCATATATTTT
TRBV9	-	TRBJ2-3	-	CASSLAGTKDTQYF	TGTGCCAGCAGCCTTGCCGGGACGAAAGATACGCAGTATTTT
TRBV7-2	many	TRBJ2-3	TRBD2	CASSLASSGSGTDTQYF	TGTGCCAGCAGCTTAGCGTCTAGCGGGTCCGGCACAGATACGCAGTATTTT
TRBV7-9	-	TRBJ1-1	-	CASSRGVRTEAFF	TGTGCCAGCAGTAGGGGGGTAAGGACTGAAGCTTTCTTT
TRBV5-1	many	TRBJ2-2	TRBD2	CASSTSGGQINTGELFF	TGCGCCAGCAGCACTAGCGGGGGCCAGATTAACACCGGGGAGCTGTTTTTT
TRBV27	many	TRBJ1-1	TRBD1	CASSFSAGQGSNTEAFF	TGTGCCAGCAGTTTTTCAGCGGGACAGGGGTCGAACACTGAAGCTTTCTTT
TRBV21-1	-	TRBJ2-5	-	CASSATRGRETQYF	TGTGCCAGCAGCGCGACCCGGGGGCGGGAGACCCAGTACTTC